These 21 T cell receptor beta chains came from one sample sequenced in a study of T-cell memory formation after mild COVID-19. TCRdb re-derived calls from the 5' RACE reads in MiXCR, one entry per CDR3 protein. The data contain under 200,000 distinct CDR3 sequences, under 14% of them singletons. Sequencing was carried out using PBMCs or a T cell subset sorted from them (not recorded which). These receptors all stem from a man aged 18 to 35 who had mild COVID-19 (a few samples of this study predate the infection). Cell type and time point are not known.

The rearrangement links TRBV5-1 to TRBJ1-2, with 7 positions matching TRBD1. With V trimmed by 4 bases and J by 4 bases, 10 bases remained unmatched. This CDR3 has 15 amino acids. Germline CDR1 and CDR2: SGHRS and YFSETQ. In nucleotides, the CDR3 is TGCGCCAGCAGCCAACGATTACAGGGGATCTATGGCTACACCTTC. It is translated as CASSQRLQGIYGYTF.

In its sample, this clonotype was seen a few times. This chain uses TRBV24-1 with TRBJ2-1; D is perhaps TRBD1 or TRBD2 (6 bases each). This CDR3 contains 13 residues. Germline V lookup: CDR1 KGHDR, CDR2 SFDVKD. Trimming cost V 4 bases and J 10 bases, with 13 bases left between them. The CDR3 region is CATSDPFGGEQFF. The CDR3 DNA reads as TGTGCCACCAGTGACCCCTTCGGGGGCGAGCAGTTCTTC.

The chain joins TRBV7-2 to TRBJ2-7, with D unclear. The germline gives CDR1 SGHTA, CDR2 FQGNSA. This CDR3 is built from 14 residues. The V end was cut by 1 base, the J end by 0 bases, with 7 bases between. The CDR3 DNA reads TGTGCCAGCAGCTTAGATTACAGCTCCTACGAGCAGTACGTC. It is translated as CASSLDYSSYEQYV.

Many counts were recorded for this clonotype. This sequence joins TRBV7-2 and TRBJ2-7; 8 bases agree with TRBD1. CDR1 is SGHTA, CDR2 FQGNSA, per germline. The CDR3 is 15 amino acids. The V gene end was trimmed by 4 bases and the J gene end by 3 bases; junction bases not matched to a gene: 8. CDR3 loop: CASSYGQGLHYEQYV. Here the CDR3 DNA reads TGTGCCAGCAGCTACGGACAGGGTCTGCACTACGAGCAGTACGTC.

This clonotype was observed a few times. This chain links TRBV18 with TRBJ2-7, with TRBD1 matching over 12 bases. The length of the CDR3 is 15 residues. Germline CDR1 KGHSH, CDR2 LQKENI. J lost 3 bases, V lost 5 bases, and 5 bases had no gene match. CDR3 loop: CASSGTGGEFYEQYF. As DNA, the CDR3 is TGTGCCAGCTCAGGGACAGGGGGCGAGTTCTACGAGCAGTACTTC.

This chain uses TRBV6-5 with TRBJ2-7; D ambiguous. V lost 4 bases, J lost 3 bases, and 13 bases lay in between. The germline gives CDR1 MNHEY, CDR2 SVGAGI. The CDR3 is made up of 14 amino acids. The DNA for the CDR3 is TGTGCCAGCAGTTTCGCAGGAACCCTCTACGAGCAGTACTTC. This gives the protein CASSFAGTLYEQYF.

This rearrangement joins TRBV4-3 to TRBJ2-3; possibly TRBD1 for D (6 bases). V gave up 0 bases and J gave up 2 bases, with 12 bases separating them. The CDR3 contains 16 residues. The germline V gene encodes CDR1 LGHNA and CDR2 YSLEER. The CDR3 loop is CASSQEIRDTTDTQYF. DNA of the CDR3: TGCGCCAGCAGCCAAGAAATCCGGGACACCACAGATACGCAGTATTTT.

The chain links TRBV7-9 to TRBJ2-7; possibly TRBD2 for D (5 bases). Trimming took 8 bases from V and 6 from J, leaving 17 bases between them. Germline lookup yields CDR1 SEHNR and CDR2 FQNEAQ (reference sequence). This CDR3 has 13 amino acids. The CDR3 DNA reads as TGTGCCAGCGACGGCGGGCTGTTACCCGAGCAGTACGTC. It codes for CASDGGLLPEQYV.

This chain connects TRBV6-6 to TRBJ2-1, with D possibly matching TRBD1 (6 bases). Trimming left V 4 bases short and J 8 bases short, with 12 bases between. The germline gives CDR1 MNHNY, CDR2 SVGAGI (reference sequence). This CDR3 spans 13 amino acids. Here the CDR3 reads CASSLQGFDEQFF. As DNA, the CDR3 is TGTGCCAGCAGTTTACAGGGTTTCGATGAGCAGTTCTTC.

This clonotype has ten or more counts. V usage is TRBV5-1 and J usage is TRBJ2-7, with 10 bases aligning to TRBD2. Germline lookup yields CDR1 SGHRS and CDR2 YFSETQ. The V segment lost 2 bases and the J segment 9 bases; nucleotides outside the gene matches: 8. The CDR3 contains 14 residues. The CDR3 DNA reads TGCGCCAGCAGCTTAGCGGGGGGGCTCTCCGGGCAGTACTTC. Its translation: CASSLAGGLSGQYF.

This clonotype was seen more than once but under ten times. The V and J genes are TRBV30 and TRBJ1-6, with 7 bases lining up with TRBD1. The CDR3 has 14 residues. Germline assignment: CDR1 GTSNPN and CDR2 SVGIG (reference sequence). The V segment lost 3 bases and the J segment 6 bases; nucleotides outside the gene matches: 5. This CDR3 is CAWRRGQLNSPLHF. The CDR3 DNA reads TGTGCCTGGAGGAGGGGACAGCTTAATTCACCCCTCCACTTT.

V gene TRBV4-3 combines with J gene TRBJ2-7; D gene uncertain. Trimming stripped 1 base from V and 4 bases from J, with 14 bases between. Germline lookup yields CDR1 LGHNA and CDR2 YSLEER. The CDR3 has 15 residues. CDR3 bases: TGCGCCAGCAGCCAAGCTAGGCAGAATTTTTACGAGCAGTACTTC. Encoded protein: CASSQARQNFYEQYF.

This clonotype was counted a few times. V and J are TRBV29-1 and TRBJ1-5; no firm D call. CDR1 and CDR2 from the germline V gene are SQVTM and ANQGSEA. There are 13 residues in the CDR3. V was pared by 7 bases and J by 4 bases, with 14 bases between. This CDR3 reads CSAIPHPNQPQHF. In DNA form, the CDR3 reads TGCAGCGCCATACCACATCCAAATCAGCCCCAGCATTTT.

This clonotype was counted between two and nine times. The chain joins TRBV7-2 to TRBJ1-2; possible D gene TRBD1, 5 bases. Germline CDR1 SGHTA, CDR2 FQGNSA. The CDR3 runs 13 residues. With 5 bases removed from V and 8 bases from J, the gap between germline ends came to 15 bases. The CDR3 loop is CASSTMAGDGYTF. CDR3 nucleotides: TGTGCCAGCAGCACAATGGCGGGGGACGGCTACACCTTC.

This clonotype was picked up many times. V gene TRBV2 combines with J gene TRBJ2-6; D tentatively fits TRBD1 or TRBD2 (5 bases each). This CDR3 spans 15 amino acids. Germline V gives CDR1 SNHLY, CDR2 FYNNEI. The ends were cut back, 4 bases at V and 2 bases at J, with 9 bases in the middle. Here the CDR3 reads CASSVGTTGANVLTF. CDR3 nucleotide sequence: TGTGCCAGCAGTGTCGGGACCACTGGGGCCAACGTCCTGACTTTC.

This clonotype was seen a handful of times. This chain links TRBV12-3 or TRBV12-4 with TRBJ2-1, with D possibly being TRBD2 (6 bases). V was cut by 5 bases and J by 4 bases, with 6 bases left in between. CDR3 length equals 12 residues. The CDR3 protein is CASSGRYNEQFF. DNA for the CDR3: TGTGCCAGCAGTGGGAGGTACAATGAGCAGTTCTTC.

This chain links TRBV28 with TRBJ2-3; no clear D gene. V lost 2 bases and J 3 bases, leaving 15 bases between the germline ends. There are 16 residues in the CDR3. Per the germline V gene, CDR1 is MDHEN and CDR2 is SYDVKM. The CDR3 bases are TGTGCCAGCAGTTTACTGGGCACCTTGGGGACAGATACGCAGTATTTT. Its protein product is CASSLLGTLGTDTQYF.

J is TRBJ2-1 and V is TRBV18; D gene uncertain. Germline V gene lookup returns CDR1 KGHSH and CDR2 LQKENI. The CDR3 is 13 amino acids. V was cut by 2 bases and J by 7 bases, with 9 bases left in between. CDR3 nucleotide sequence: TGTGCCAGCTCACCAGGCGTTTTAAATGAGCAGTTCTTC. As protein: CASSPGVLNEQFF.

This clonotype was seen more than once but under ten times. The chain is built from TRBV10-3 and TRBJ2-3; D may be TRBD1 (5 bases). Per germline, CDR1 ENHRY and CDR2 SYGVKD. V lost 4 bases, J lost 6 bases, and 14 bases lay in between. The CDR3 has 14 residues. In nucleotides, the CDR3 is TGTGCCATCAGTGCATTGGGGCCAAGGGATACGCAGTATTTT. Translated: CAISALGPRDTQYF.

This clonotype was observed a few times. The V call is TRBV2, the J call TRBJ1-4; D possibly corresponds to TRBD1 (5 bases). Looked up from germline, CDR1 is SNHLY and CDR2 is FYNNEI. The CDR3 is 13 amino acids. V was clipped by 8 bases and J by 4 bases, with 11 bases between them. For the CDR3, the DNA is TGTGCCAGCCTGAGACAGATTAATGAAAAACTGTTTTTT. Protein: CASLRQINEKLFF.

V gene TRBV5-1 combines with J gene TRBJ1-4, with a tentative D call TRBD1 (5 bases). There are 14 residues in the CDR3. Germline V gene lookup returns CDR1 SGHRS and CDR2 YFSETQ. The germline V and J ends were trimmed by 1 base and 6 bases, with 10 bases remaining between them. The CDR3 is CASSLSGGDEKLFF. The CDR3 DNA sequence: TGCGCCAGCAGCTTGAGCGGGGGGGATGAAAAACTGTTTTTT.